This TCR beta chain appears in the sequencing data of a study of shared clonotypes between healthy human individuals. Study-wide results and limits: Researchers sampled only blood; tissue repertoires likely differ. Expectations were that clonotype sharing among donors would be affected by sequencing depth.

In the case of this clone: The antigen is not known.

Repertoires were generated with immunoSEQ multiplex PCR, while TCRdb's copy carries only in-frame clones and drops some. The profile shows fewer than 550,000 clones, about 80% of them singletons. All donors qualified as healthy HIV-negative adults and had experienced no recent acute infections or vaccinations. With 3 bases removed from V and 4 bases from J, the gap between germline ends came to 9 bases. The CDR3 has 14 amino acids. The germline V gene encodes CDR1 SGHTA and CDR2 FQGTGA. This chain joins TRBV7-3 and TRBJ2-2; no clear D. The sequencing sample was made of PBMCs. This sequence was found in a woman between 35 and 50 years old in good health. Some clones in this sample may be carry-over from other donors' samples. CDR3 region: CASSFVGGTGELFF. DNA for the CDR3: TGTGCCAGCAGCTTTGTGGGCGGCACCGGGGAGCTGTTTTTT.